The source of this T cell receptor beta chain is a study of sequential checkpoint blockade in melanoma. Repertoires were generated with immunoSEQ multiplex PCR, while TCRdb's copy carries only in-frame clones and drops some. The sample includes about 18,000 clones, 69% of them seen just once. The treatment is: randomized to nivolumab then ipilimumab (arm A) or the reverse (arm B). From thawed PBMCs, live CD3+CD8+ cells negative for CD19 and CD56 were sorted. Sequenced material: CD8+ T cells sorted from blood (inferred from file names), taken from a patient given nivolumab and ipilimumab in sequence. The source is a human donor with melanoma.

For the CDR3, the DNA is TGTGCCAGTAGTCGTCCTCGCCCGTATACCGGGGTCTACGAGCAGTACTTC. It codes for CASSRPRPYTGVYEQYF. This chain joins TRBV19 and TRBJ2-7, with a tentative D call TRBD2 (5 bases). The CDR3 length is 17 residues. CDR1 is LNHDA and CDR2 is SQIVND in the germline V gene (reference sequence). Trimming took 5 bases from V and 3 from J, leaving 23 bases between them.